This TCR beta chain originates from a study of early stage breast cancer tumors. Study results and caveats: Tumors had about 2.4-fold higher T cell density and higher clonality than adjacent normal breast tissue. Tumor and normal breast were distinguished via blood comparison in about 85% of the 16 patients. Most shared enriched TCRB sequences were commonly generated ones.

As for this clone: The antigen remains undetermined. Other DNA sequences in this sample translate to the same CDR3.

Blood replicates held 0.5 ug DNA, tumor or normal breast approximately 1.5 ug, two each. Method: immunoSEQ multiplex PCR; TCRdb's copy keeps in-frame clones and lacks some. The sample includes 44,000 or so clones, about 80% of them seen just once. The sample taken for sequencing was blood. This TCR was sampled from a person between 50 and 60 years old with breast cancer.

The DNA for the CDR3 is TGTGCCAGCTCACCAGAGTCGGGGGGTCGGCAGCCCCAGCATTTT. Its translation: CASSPESGGRQPQHF. The gene calls are TRBV18 and TRBJ1-5; TRBD1 might be the D (5 bases). V was cut by 2 bases and J by 7 bases, with 15 bases left in between. From germline, CDR1 is KGHSH and CDR2 LQKENI. This CDR3 has 15 residues.